This TCR beta chain stems from a study of blood T cell repertoires in COVID-19. Repertoires were generated with immunoSEQ multiplex PCR, while TCRdb's copy carries only in-frame clones and drops some. This sample has more than 65,000 clones, with approximately 80% found just once. This sequence was found in a man between 60 and 70 years old with active or convalescent COVID-19. Source material: peripheral blood.

The CDR3 here is CASSPGTAVRLHF. In DNA form, the CDR3 reads TGTGCCAGCAGTCCAGGGACAGCGGTCCGCCTCCACTTT. The chain employs TRBV7-2 and TRBJ1-6, with 7 bases lining up with TRBD1. The CDR3 covers 13 residues. CDR1 SGHTA and CDR2 FQGNSA come from the germline V gene. Trimming cost V 6 bases and J 15 bases; bases outside gene matches: 11.